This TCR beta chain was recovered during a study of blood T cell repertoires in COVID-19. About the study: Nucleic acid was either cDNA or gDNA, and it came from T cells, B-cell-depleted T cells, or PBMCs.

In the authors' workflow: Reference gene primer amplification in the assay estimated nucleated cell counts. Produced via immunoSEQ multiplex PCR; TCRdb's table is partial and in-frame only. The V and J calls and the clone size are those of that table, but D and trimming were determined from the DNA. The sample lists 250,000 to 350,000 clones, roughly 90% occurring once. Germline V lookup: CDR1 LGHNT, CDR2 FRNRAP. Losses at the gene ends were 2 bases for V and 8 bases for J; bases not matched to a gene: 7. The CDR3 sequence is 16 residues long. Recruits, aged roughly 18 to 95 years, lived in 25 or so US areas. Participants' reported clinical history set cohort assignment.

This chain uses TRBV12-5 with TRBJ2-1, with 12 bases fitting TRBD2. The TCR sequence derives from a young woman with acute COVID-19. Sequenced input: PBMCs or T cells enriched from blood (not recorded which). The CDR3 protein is CASGLPPTSGRYEQFF. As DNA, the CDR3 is TGTGCTAGTGGTTTGCCCCCGACTAGCGGGAGATATGAGCAGTTCTTC.